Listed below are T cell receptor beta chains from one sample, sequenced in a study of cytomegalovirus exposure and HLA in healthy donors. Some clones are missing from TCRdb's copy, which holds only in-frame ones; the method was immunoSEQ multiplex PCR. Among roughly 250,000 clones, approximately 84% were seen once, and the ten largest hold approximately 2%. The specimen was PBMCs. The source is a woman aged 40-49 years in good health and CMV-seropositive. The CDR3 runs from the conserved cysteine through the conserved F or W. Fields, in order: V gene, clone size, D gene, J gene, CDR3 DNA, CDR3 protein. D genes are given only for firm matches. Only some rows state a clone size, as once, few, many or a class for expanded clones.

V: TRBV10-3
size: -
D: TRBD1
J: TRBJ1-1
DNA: TGTGCCATCGCCGGGACAGGGGGGCTTGGGGACACTGAAGCTTTCTTT
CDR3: CAIAGTGGLGDTEAFF

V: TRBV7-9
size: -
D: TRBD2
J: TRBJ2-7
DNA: TGTGCCAGCAGCCACCCGACTAGCGGGAGCTCCTACGAGCAGTACTTC
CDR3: CASSHPTSGSSYEQYF

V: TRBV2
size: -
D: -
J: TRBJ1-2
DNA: TGTGCCAGCAGTGACCAGGGGTTCAATGGCTACACCTTC
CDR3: CASSDQGFNGYTF

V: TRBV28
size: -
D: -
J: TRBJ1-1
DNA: TGTGCCAGCAGTTTATATGGGGACCCAGGGGCGAACACTGAAGCTTTCTTT
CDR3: CASSLYGDPGANTEAFF

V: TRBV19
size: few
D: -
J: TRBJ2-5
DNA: TGTGCCAGTAGTATGGCGGGCCAAGAGACCCAGTACTTC
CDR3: CASSMAGQETQYF

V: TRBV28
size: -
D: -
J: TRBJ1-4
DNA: TGTGCCAGCAGTAGAGCTTCTAATGAAAAACTGTTTTTT
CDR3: CASSRASNEKLFF

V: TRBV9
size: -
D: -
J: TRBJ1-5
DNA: TGTGCCAGCAGCGGGGGCAGGGTCGATCAGCCCCAGCATTTT
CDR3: CASSGGRVDQPQHF

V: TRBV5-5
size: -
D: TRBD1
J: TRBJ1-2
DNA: TGTGCCAGCAGCATAGACAGGGCTAACTATGGCTACACCTTC
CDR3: CASSIDRANYGYTF

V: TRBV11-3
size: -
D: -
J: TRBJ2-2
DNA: TGTGCCAGCAGCTTTGGCATTACCGGGGAGCTGTTTTTT
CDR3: CASSFGITGELFF

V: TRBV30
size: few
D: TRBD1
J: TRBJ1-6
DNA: TGTGCCTGGAGAGGACAGGGTTATTCACCCCTCCACTTT
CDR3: CAWRGQGYSPLHF

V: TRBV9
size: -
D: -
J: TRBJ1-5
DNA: TGTGCCAGCAGCGTAGGGGTTGGCGGCCCGGAGCCCCAGCATTTT
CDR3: CASSVGVGGPEPQHF

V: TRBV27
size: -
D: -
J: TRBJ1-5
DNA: TGTGCCAGCCGGGTTGTTCAGGGTTATTGGACCCGAATCTGGATCAATCAGCCCCAGCATTTT
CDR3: CASRVVQGYWTRIWINQPQHF

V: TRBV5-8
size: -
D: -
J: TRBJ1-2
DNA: TGTGCCAGCAGCCGCAGGGGACGAGGTGGCTACACCTTC
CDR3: CASSRRGRGGYTF

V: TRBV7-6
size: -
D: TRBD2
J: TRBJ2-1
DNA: TGTGCCAGCAGCGAGACTAGCGGGAGGCCTCACAATGAGCAGTTCTTC
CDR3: CASSETSGRPHNEQFF

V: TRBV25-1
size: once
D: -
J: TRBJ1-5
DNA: TGTGCCAGCAGTGATAATGTCGGTCAGCCCCAGCATTTT
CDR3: CASSDNVGQPQHF

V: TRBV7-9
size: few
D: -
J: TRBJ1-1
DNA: TGTGCCAGCAGCTTAGTTCAGGGTCGGACTGAAGCTTTCTTT
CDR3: CASSLVQGRTEAFF

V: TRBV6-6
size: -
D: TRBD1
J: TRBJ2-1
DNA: TGTGCCAGCAGTTTACAGGGGAGCTCCTACAATGAGCAGTTCTTC
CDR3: CASSLQGSSYNEQFF

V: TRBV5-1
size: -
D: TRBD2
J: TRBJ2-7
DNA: TGCGCCAGCAGCTCCAGGACTAGCGGGAGCTACGAGCAGTACTTC
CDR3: CASSSRTSGSYEQYF

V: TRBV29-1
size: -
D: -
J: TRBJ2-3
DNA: TGCAGTTTCGGGGCGTTGGGGGGTTTAGATACGCAGTATTTT
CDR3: CSFGALGGLDTQYF

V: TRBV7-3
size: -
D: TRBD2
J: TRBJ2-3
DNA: TGTGCCAGCAGCTCTGGACTAGCGGGAGGGCCAGATACGCAGTATTTT
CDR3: CASSSGLAGGPDTQYF

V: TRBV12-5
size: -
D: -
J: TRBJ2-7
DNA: TGTGCTAGTGGTTTGATCCAGGGTGGGTCCTACGAGCAGTACTTC
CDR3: CASGLIQGGSYEQYF

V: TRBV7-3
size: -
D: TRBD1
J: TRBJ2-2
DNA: TGTGCCAGCAGCCCAAGACAGGGGGCGACCGGGGAGCTGTTTTTT
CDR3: CASSPRQGATGELFF

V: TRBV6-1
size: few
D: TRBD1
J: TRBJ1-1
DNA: TGTGCCAGCAGTGGGCAGGGGGCGCTGGGCACTGAAGCTTTCTTT
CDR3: CASSGQGALGTEAFF

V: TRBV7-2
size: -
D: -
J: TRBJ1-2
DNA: TGTGCCAGCAGCTTAGTAAGGGGGATGAACTATGGCTACACCTTC
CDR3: CASSLVRGMNYGYTF

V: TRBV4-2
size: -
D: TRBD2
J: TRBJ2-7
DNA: TGTGCCAGCAGCCAAGATCCCGGGAGGGCCTACGAGCAGTACTTC
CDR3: CASSQDPGRAYEQYF

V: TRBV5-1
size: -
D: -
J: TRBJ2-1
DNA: TGCGCCAGCAGCTTCGGCATCCTCGAGGGCAATGAGCAGTTCTTC
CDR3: CASSFGILEGNEQFF

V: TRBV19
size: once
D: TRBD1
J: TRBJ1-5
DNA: TGTGCCAGTAGTTCCGGACAGGGCCTAAATCAGCCCCAGCATTTT
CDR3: CASSSGQGLNQPQHF

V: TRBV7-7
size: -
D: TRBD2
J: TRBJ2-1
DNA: TGTGCTAGCAGCTTAGCGGGACTAGCGGGAGATGAGCAGTTCTTC
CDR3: CASSLAGLAGDEQFF

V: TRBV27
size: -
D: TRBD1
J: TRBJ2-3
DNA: TGTGCCAGCAGTACAGCCGGGACAGGGGTTCCAGATACGCAGTATTTT
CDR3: CASSTAGTGVPDTQYF

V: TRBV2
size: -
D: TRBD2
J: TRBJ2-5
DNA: TGTGCCAGCAGTGCGTTCGGGGGGGTCCAAGAGACCCAGTACTTC
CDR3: CASSAFGGVQETQYF

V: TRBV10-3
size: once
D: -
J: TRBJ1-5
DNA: TGTGCCATCAGTGCAGGGATTAGCAATCAGCCCCAGCATTTT
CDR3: CAISAGISNQPQHF

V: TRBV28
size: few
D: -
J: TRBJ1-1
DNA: TGTGCCAGCAGTTTCCTACAGGGCCAGACTGAAGCTTTCTTT
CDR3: CASSFLQGQTEAFF

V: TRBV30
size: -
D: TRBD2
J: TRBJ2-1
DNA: TGTGCCTGGAGCGAGGGGAGGGAAGGGGAGCAGTTCTTC
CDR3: CAWSEGREGEQFF

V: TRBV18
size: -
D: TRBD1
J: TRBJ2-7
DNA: TGTGCCAGCTCACCTACAGGGGCCGGCGAGCAGTACTTC
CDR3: CASSPTGAGEQYF

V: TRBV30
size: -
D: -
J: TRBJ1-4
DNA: TGTGCCTGGAGCAGAGCAGGGGCCGCGGCAACTAATGAAAAACTGTTTTTT
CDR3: CAWSRAGAAATNEKLFF

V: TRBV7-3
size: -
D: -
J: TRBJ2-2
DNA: TGTGCCAGCAGCTTAAGGGAGACCGGGGAGCTGTTTTTT
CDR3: CASSLRETGELFF

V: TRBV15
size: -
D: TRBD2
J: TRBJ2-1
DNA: TGTGCCACCAGCAGAGTGTCTAGCGGGAGTAATGAGCAGTTCTTC
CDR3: CATSRVSSGSNEQFF

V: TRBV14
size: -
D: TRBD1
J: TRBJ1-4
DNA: TGTGCCAGCCGACAGGGGCGGGGAACTAATGAAAAACTGTTTTTT
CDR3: CASRQGRGTNEKLFF

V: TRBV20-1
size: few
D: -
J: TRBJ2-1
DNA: TGCAGTGCCGCCTCGACTCGTGGACAGTTCTTC
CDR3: CSAASTRGQFF

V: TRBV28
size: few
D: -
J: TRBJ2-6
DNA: TGTGCCAGCAGTAAAATATCCGGGGCCAACGTCCTGACTTTC
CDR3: CASSKISGANVLTF

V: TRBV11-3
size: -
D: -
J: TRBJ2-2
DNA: TGTGCCAGCAGCTTAGATCCGGGGGCCGGGGAGCTGTTTTTT
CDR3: CASSLDPGAGELFF

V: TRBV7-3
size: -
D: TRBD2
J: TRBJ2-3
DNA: TGTGCCAGCAGTATAGCGGGAGGGGGTACAGATACGCAGTATTTT
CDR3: CASSIAGGGTDTQYF

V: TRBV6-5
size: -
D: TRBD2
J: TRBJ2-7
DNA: TGTGCCAGCAGTTACGGTCTAGCGGGCTCCTACGAGCAGTACTTC
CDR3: CASSYGLAGSYEQYF

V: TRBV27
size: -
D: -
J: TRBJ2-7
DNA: TGTGCCACCTGGGGGAGGATAGGGGGCTTTGTATACGAGCAGTACTTC
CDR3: CATWGRIGGFVYEQYF

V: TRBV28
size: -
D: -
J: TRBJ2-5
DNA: TGTGCCAGCGAGGGCACGGAGACCCAGTACTTC
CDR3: CASEGTETQYF

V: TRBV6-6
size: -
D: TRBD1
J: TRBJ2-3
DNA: TGTGCCAGCAGTTACTCCCCAGGGGGAACAGATACGCAGTATTTT
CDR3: CASSYSPGGTDTQYF

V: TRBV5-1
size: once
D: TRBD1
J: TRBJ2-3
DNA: TGCGCCAGCAGCTTTGCCTTTCTACAGGGGTCGGCAGATACGCAGTATTTT
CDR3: CASSFAFLQGSADTQYF

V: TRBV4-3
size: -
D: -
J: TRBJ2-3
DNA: TGCGCCAGCAGCCAAGAGGGGGGGCTGACAGATACGCAGTATTTT
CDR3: CASSQEGGLTDTQYF

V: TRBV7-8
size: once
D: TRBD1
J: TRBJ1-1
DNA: TGTGCCAGCAGCAGAGGACAGGGATTGAACACTGAAGCTTTCTTT
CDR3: CASSRGQGLNTEAFF

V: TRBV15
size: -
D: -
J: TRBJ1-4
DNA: TGTGCCACCAGCTTTAAACAGGGAACTAATGAAAAACTGTTTTTT
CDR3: CATSFKQGTNEKLFF